This record covers a single TCR beta chain. Its antigen is not identified. The entry originates in a study of T cell responses to AZD1222 COVID-19 vaccine. Study results and limitations: Among those given AZD1222, only five to seven were seropositive at baseline. Among the donors, most were white British and more were female, and clonal diversity was possibly underestimated. Vaccine-associated CD4 TCRs ranged over spike, dominating at 160-218 and 743-854.

The CDR3 has 11 amino acids. V lost 9 bases and J 8 bases, leaving 10 bases between the germline ends. The germline V gene encodes CDR1 KGHDR and CDR2 SFDVKD. Here immunoSEQ multiplex PCR was the method, and the copy in TCRdb shows in-frame clones only, minus some. The profile shows about 130,000 clones, about nine tenths of them singletons. The chain carries TRBV24-1 and TRBJ2-1; D uncertain. This clonotype was sampled from an adult in good health. Sequenced material: peripheral blood, taken on day 0 of AZD1222 vaccination. This CDR3 is CATRQTDEQFF. The CDR3 region has the DNA TGTGCCACCCGGCAAACAGATGAGCAGTTCTTC.